This entry is about one T cell receptor (beta chain). These data are taken from a study of blood T cell repertoires in COVID-19. Trimming removed 0 bases from V and 5 bases from J; junction bases left unmatched: 14. CDR1 is LGHNA and CDR2 is YSLEER in the germline V gene. The CDR3 runs 18 residues. Living in 24 US areas, the participants were between roughly 18 and 89 years of age. Clinical history as reported by participants underpinned cohort assignment. Resolution of symptoms, clearance, or two negative PCRs was present in recovered Cohort 3 donors. In the original processing: Nucleated cell counts were estimated from reference gene primer amplification. The table came from immunoSEQ multiplex PCR; TCRdb's copy has only in-frame clones and leaves some out. V, J and clone size are those of that table, while D and trimming were read from the DNA. The sample consists of approximately 220,000 clones, approximately 90% of them appearing once.

V usage is TRBV4-3 and J usage is TRBJ2-5, with 8 positions matching TRBD2. The specimen sequenced was PBMCs or T cells enriched from blood (not recorded which). The receptor's source is a woman between 25 and 40 years old who had recovered from COVID-19. CDR3 in amino acids: CASSQDWYGGGPRETQYF. DNA of the CDR3: TGCGCCAGCAGCCAAGATTGGTACGGGGGGGGTCCCCGGGAGACCCAGTACTTC.